These 28 T cell receptor beta chains came from one sample sequenced in a study of shared T cell receptors in the human thymus (dated by TCRdb to the early 2020s). Libraries were constructed by the immunoSEQ multiplex PCR assay. Here the immuneACCESS table is served through TCRdb, limited to in-frame sequences with V and J called. Missing clones are a known gap in these copies; in checked studies unresolved V genes cover under half, and the rest lacks a known reason. The sample table lists hundreds of thousands of clones, over 75% of them with a count of one. 0.0095% to 0.013% of the sample is in the top ten clones. In addition, the sample was reused for a study of human thymus T cells.

Sequencing used thymocytes. These receptors were collected from a girl less than two years old with a congenital heart defect. Donor details come from another sample of the same person, matched by shared clones.

V gene TRBV7-8 combines with J gene TRBJ1-5; D is possibly TRBD1 (5 bases). CDR1 and CDR2 (germline): SGHVS, FQNEAQ. Trimming took off 2 bases at V and 5 bases at J, with 28 bases between the two ends. The CDR3 extends over 20 amino acids. The CDR3 DNA reads as TGTGCCAGCAGCTTAACGGATATGGCAGCAGATTGGGGGGGATATCAGCCCCAGCATTTT. This encodes CASSLTDMAADWGGYQPQHF.

The chain couples TRBV19 to TRBJ2-7; D remains unclear. The germline CDR1 and CDR2 sequences are LNHDA and SQIVND (reference sequence). The V end was cut by 4 bases, the J end by 5 bases, with 21 bases between. This CDR3 region has 16 residues. Here the CDR3 DNA reads TGTGCCAGTAGTACCCCGGCAGGTCGGTCCACCCACGAGCAGTACTTC. Translated: CASSTPAGRSTHEQYF.

The rearrangement joins TRBV15 to TRBJ1-3; D is undetermined. In germline, CDR1 is LNHNV, CDR2 YYDKDF (reference sequence). V lost 5 bases to trimming and J lost 0 bases, with 11 bases between them. The CDR3 runs 15 residues. The CDR3 here is CATSPRHSSGNTIYF. CDR3 sequence (DNA): TGTGCCACCAGCCCTCGCCACTCCTCTGGAAACACCATATATTTT.

The V call is TRBV5-8, the J call TRBJ1-2, with no clear D. CDR1 and CDR2 (germline): SGHTS, YDEGEE. The V and J ends lost 5 bases and 4 bases respectively, with 18 bases between them. The CDR3 runs 15 residues. The CDR3 here is CASSLLRRVRYGYTF. CDR3 nucleotides: TGTGCCAGCAGTCTCCTACGCCGGGTCCGCTATGGCTACACCTTC.

The V gene is TRBV11-2, the J gene TRBJ2-7; a possible D gene is TRBD1 (7 bases). Trimming took 0 bases from V and 6 from J, leaving 18 bases between them. CDR1 and CDR2 (germline): SGHAT, FQNNGV. The CDR3 totals 16 residues. CDR3 bases: TGTGCCAGCAGCTTAGAGGTGAGACAGGGAGCGGGCGAGCAGTACTTC. Its protein is CASSLEVRQGAGEQYF.

The CDR3, as DNA: TGTGCCAGCAGCCTAACCTCCGGGACAGGGGTGGCGGACACTGAAGCTTTCTTT. The encoded protein is CASSLTSGTGVADTEAFF. This chain links TRBV7-4 with TRBJ1-1, with 10 bases that match TRBD1. Looked up from germline, CDR1 is SGHVT and CDR2 is SQSDAQ. Trimming removed 5 bases from V and 3 bases from J; junction bases left unmatched: 15. The CDR3 consists of 18 residues.

This clone has only one observation. The chain couples TRBV25-1 to TRBJ2-7; D uncertain. The V gene lost 4 bases and the J gene lost 2 bases, with 9 bases spanning the gap. CDR1 and CDR2 from the germline V gene are MGHDK and SYGVNS. CDR3 length: 13 amino acids. The CDR3 here is CASSATVPYEQYF. The CDR3 DNA follows: TGTGCCAGCAGTGCGACTGTCCCCTACGAGCAGTACTTC.

The V and J genes are TRBV5-4 and TRBJ1-1; 7 positions agree with TRBD1. Germline loops: CDR1 SGHNT, CDR2 YYREEE (reference sequence). The ends lost 4 bases at V and 0 bases at J; junction bases unmatched: 12. CDR3 length: 17 residues. The CDR3 DNA reads TGTGCCAGCAGCCCTCACCACAGGGGCAAAATGAACACTGAAGCTTTCTTT. Amino acids: CASSPHHRGKMNTEAFF. Supplemented by reference TRBV5-4 and TRBJ1-1, the full variable domain reads ETGVTQSPTHLIKTRGQQVTLRCSSQSGHNTVSWYQQALGQGPQFIFQYYREEENGRGNFPPRFSGLQFPNYSSELNVNALELDDSALYLCASSPHHRGKMNTEAFFGQGTRLTVV.

V and J are TRBV6-5 and TRBJ1-4, with D possibly being TRBD1 (5 bases). With 5 bases removed from V and 4 bases from J, the gap between germline ends came to 11 bases. The CDR3 is 14 residues long. Germline assignment: CDR1 MNHEY and CDR2 SVGAGI. The CDR3 here is CASSQGEYNEKLFF. The DNA for the CDR3 is TGTGCCAGCAGTCAAGGGGAATATAATGAAAAACTGTTTTTT.

The V call is TRBV7-6, the J call TRBJ1-1, with 9 bases matching TRBD1. The germline gives CDR1 SGHVS, CDR2 FNYEAQ. The CDR3 has 15 amino acids. The J segment lost 4 bases and the V segment lost 5 bases, leaving 8 bases of the junction unmatched. In DNA, the CDR3 is TGTGCCAGCAGCACTTACAGGGGGCGGACCACTGAAGCTTTCTTT. Protein sequence: CASSTYRGRTTEAFF.

This clone was detected only a few times. V usage is TRBV7-6 and J usage is TRBJ2-3; 8 bases are a match to TRBD2. The germline V gene encodes CDR1 SGHVS and CDR2 FNYEAQ. V shed 5 bases, J shed 5 bases, and the junction held 12 bases outside the gene matches. This CDR3 has 16 amino acids. The CDR3 region has the DNA TGTGCCAGCAGCCTGTGGCGGGGGGCCCACGGAGATACGCAGTATTTT. Translating it yields CASSLWRGAHGDTQYF.

This clone was recorded a few times. Other DNA sequences of this sample code for an identical CDR3. This chain uses TRBV6-1 with TRBJ1-3, with D unclear. Trimming pared 4 bases from V and 4 bases from J, leaving 14 bases between. The CDR3 runs 15 residues. Germline-derived CDR1 and CDR2 are MNHNS and SASEGT. For the CDR3, the DNA is TGTGCCAGCAGTGGGGTACGAGGGTCCGGAAACACCATATATTTT. It translates to CASSGVRGSGNTIYF.

The V call is TRBV20-1, the J call TRBJ2-5; D call uncertain. The J call is doubtful: the DNA matches TRBJ2-7 better. Germline CDR1 is DFQATT and CDR2 is SNEGSKA (reference sequence). The CDR3 contains 11 residues. The CDR3 DNA follows: TGCAGTGCTGATGACTCCTACGAGCAGTACTTC. Protein product: CSADDSYEQYF.

The J gene is TRBJ2-5, the V gene TRBV5-1, with a possible D match to TRBD2 (5 bases). The CDR3 runs 16 residues. Germline CDR1 SGHRS, CDR2 YFSETQ. The V end lost 5 bases, the J end lost 2 bases, and 19 bases lay between the germline ends. The CDR3 sequence is CASRSLRRRAQETQYF. The CDR3 region has the DNA TGCGCCAGCAGAAGTTTGAGGAGGCGGGCACAAGAGACCCAGTACTTC.

J is TRBJ2-2 and V is TRBV29-1; TRBD1 aligns across 11 bases. The germline CDR1 and CDR2 sequences are SQVTM and ANQGSEA. CDR3 length: 11 amino acids. Unmatched junction bases numbered 4, after V lost 7 bases and J lost 12 bases. The CDR3 DNA sequence: TGCAGCGCTCGGACAGGGGGCAAGCTGTTTTTT. Residues: CSARTGGKLFF.

For the CDR3, the DNA is TGTGCCAGCTCACCGATTCCGGGACAGGGGCACAGCAATGAAAAACTGTTTTTT. This gives the protein CASSPIPGQGHSNEKLFF. This chain connects TRBV18 to TRBJ1-4; 10 positions agree with TRBD1. Looked up from germline, CDR1 is KGHSH and CDR2 is LQKENI. The V gene end was trimmed by 3 bases and the J gene end by 5 bases; junction bases not matched to a gene: 12. The CDR3 runs 18 residues. The entire variable domain, with the rest obtained from reference TRBV18 and TRBJ1-4, is as follows: NAGVMQNPRHLVRRRGQEARLRCSPMKGHSHVYWYRQLPEEGLKFMVYLQKENIIDESGMPKERFSAEFPKEGPSILRIQQVVRGDSAAYFCASSPIPGQGHSNEKLFFGSGTQLSVL.

This chain connects TRBV4-1 to TRBJ1-1; D may be TRBD1 (5 bases). Trimming removed 0 bases from V and 1 base from J, with 15 bases in between. This CDR3 has 17 amino acids. Germline CDR1 MGHRA, CDR2 YSYEKL. CDR3 bases: TGCGCCAGCAGCCAAGATTTCGGCAGGGCTACGAACACTGAAGCTTTCTTT. Translating it yields CASSQDFGRATNTEAFF.

This clone occurred once. The chain has TRBV15 and TRBJ2-1, with TRBD1 matching 7 bases. Germline CDR1 LNHNV, CDR2 YYDKDF (reference sequence). The CDR3 extends over 17 amino acids. V shed 4 bases and J 9 bases; nucleotides not matched to a gene: 18. CDR3 coding DNA: TGTGCCACCAGCACGGCCACAGGGGAACTCTACGACTGTGAGCAGTTCTTC. It yields the protein CATSTATGELYDCEQFF.

This chain connects TRBV5-6 to TRBJ2-4; D is unclear. V was trimmed by 4 bases and J by 0 bases, leaving 14 bases between them. Germline V gene lookup returns CDR1 SGHDT and CDR2 YYEEEE. This CDR3 comprises 16 residues. Written as DNA, the CDR3 is TGTGCCAGCAGCACGCGAGTTTCTCTAGCCAAAAACATTCAGTACTTC. It codes for CASSTRVSLAKNIQYF.

This sequence joins TRBV7-9 and TRBJ2-5, with D tentatively TRBD2 (7 bases). Trimming shortened V by 3 bases and J by 5 bases, and 19 bases separated the two germline ends. The CDR3 loop spans 16 amino acids. CDR1 and CDR2 (germline): SEHNR, FQNEAQ (reference sequence). The CDR3 DNA reads TGTGCCAGCAGCTTGCTGGAGGGGGGGCCCGGTGAGACCCAGTACTTC. This translates into CASSLLEGGPGETQYF.

The genes are TRBV6-5 and TRBJ1-2; no definite D call. V dropped 7 bases and J dropped 4 bases, with 13 bases sitting between them. The germline V gene has CDR1 MNHEY and CDR2 SVGAGI. The CDR3 consists of 13 residues. Written as DNA, the CDR3 is TGTGCCAGCAATGGTGTCGAGAGCTATGGCTACACCTTC. It codes for CASNGVESYGYTF.

This chain links TRBV19 with TRBJ2-3, with TRBD1 matching 7 bases. V dropped 1 base and J dropped 5; count of bases not matched to a gene: 12. This CDR3 has 17 residues. Germline lookup yields CDR1 LNHDA and CDR2 SQIVND (reference sequence). The CDR3, as DNA: TGTGCCAGTAGTATAGGAACCCGGGGACAGCCTCTAGATACGCAGTATTTT. This encodes CASSIGTRGQPLDTQYF.

This clone came up once. The chain recombines TRBV7-9 with TRBJ2-7, with 11 bases aligning to TRBD2. V shed 0 bases, J shed 7 bases, and the junction held 8 bases outside the gene matches. The CDR3 totals 16 residues. Germline V CDR1 and CDR2: SEHNR, FQNEAQ (reference sequence). The CDR3 DNA reads as TGTGCCAGCAGCTTAGCGACTAGCGGGGACCCTTGGGAGCAGTACTTC. Encoded protein: CASSLATSGDPWEQYF. Complete variable domain (other parts from reference TRBV7-9 and TRBJ2-7): DTGVSQNPRHKITKRGQNVTFRCDPISEHNRLYWYRQTLGQGPEFLTYFQNEAQLEKSRLLSDRFSAERPKGSFSTLEIQRTEQGDSAMYLCASSLATSGDPWEQYFGPGTRLTVT.

This chain links TRBV19 with TRBJ1-4; possibly TRBD1 for D (6 bases). Trimming stripped 6 bases from V and 12 bases from J, with 17 bases between. CDR3 length: 13 residues. Germline CDR1 reads LNHDA; CDR2 reads SQIVND (reference sequence). CDR3 loop: CASSWGSGGELFF. In nucleotides, the CDR3 is TGTGCCAGTAGCTGGGGCAGCGGGGGCGAACTGTTTTTT.

This chain connects TRBV29-1 to TRBJ2-1; 8 bases fit TRBD2. V shed 7 bases, J shed 2 bases, and the junction held 4 bases outside the gene matches. Germline V CDR1 and CDR2: SQVTM, ANQGSEA. CDR3 length: 13 amino acids. The chain's CDR3 is CSERGPTYNEQFF. In DNA form, the CDR3 reads TGCAGCGAGCGGGGGCCCACCTACAATGAGCAGTTCTTC.

The chain links TRBV4-3 to TRBJ2-6; D is uncertain. Germline values: CDR1 LGHNA, CDR2 YSLEER. The CDR3 covers 19 residues. V was clipped by 3 bases and J by 4 bases, with 22 bases between them. CDR3: CASSHLRDFRPSGANVLTF. The CDR3 DNA sequence: TGCGCCAGCAGCCATTTGAGAGACTTTAGGCCATCGGGGGCCAACGTCCTGACTTTC.

V usage is TRBV28 and J usage is TRBJ1-3; D is unresolved. CDR1 is MDHEN, CDR2 SYDVKM, per germline. V lost 0 bases and J lost 0, with 9 bases in between. The CDR3 has 16 residues. CDR3 DNA sequence: TGTGCCAGCAGTTTATGTCACTGCCCCTCTGGAAACACCATATATTTT. This sequence encodes CASSLCHCPSGNTIYF.

The chain carries TRBV5-6 and TRBJ2-3; TRBD1 is a possible D gene (6 bases). Trimming removed 0 bases from V and 1 base from J, with 9 bases in between. The germline V gene has CDR1 SGHDT and CDR2 YYEEEE. The length of the CDR3 is 15 residues. The CDR3 protein is CASSLGWGRTDTQYF. The CDR3 nucleotides read TGTGCCAGCAGCTTGGGATGGGGGCGCACAGATACGCAGTATTTT.